The rows below give T cell receptor beta chains drawn from one sample of a study of CD8 T cells in Susac syndrome. MiXCR was run by TCRdb on the immunoSEQ multiplex PCR reads, yielding one entry per CDR3 protein. This table holds 180,000 or so distinct CDR3 sequences, nearly 95% found once. Sequencing input: CD4+ T cells from PBMCs. The receptors were gathered from a human donor with multiple sclerosis. CDR3s leave out the opening cysteine and the closing phenylalanine or tryptophan. The order of the fields is V gene, J gene, CDR3 protein.

V gene: TRBV20-1; J gene: TRBJ2-2; CDR3 protein: SASDTSGANTGELF
V gene: TRBV15; J gene: TRBJ1-1; CDR3 protein: ATSREVANTEAF
V gene: TRBV3-1; J gene: TRBJ1-1; CDR3 protein: ASSQDWTNTEAF
V gene: TRBV20-1; J gene: TRBJ2-5; CDR3 protein: SARLSGAGETQY
V gene: TRBV6-5; J gene: TRBJ1-1; CDR3 protein: ASSFLPGQGEAF
V gene: TRBV11-2; J gene: TRBJ2-3; CDR3 protein: ASSRVHTDTQY
V gene: TRBV7-3; J gene: TRBJ2-1; CDR3 protein: ASSFQRDIKF
V gene: TRBV3-1; J gene: TRBJ2-7; CDR3 protein: ASSQEGLPREQY
V gene: TRBV30; J gene: TRBJ1-1; CDR3 protein: AWRPYRGRLMNTEAF
V gene: TRBV7-2; J gene: TRBJ2-7; CDR3 protein: ASSFGPSRSYEQY
V gene: TRBV9; J gene: TRBJ2-5; CDR3 protein: ASRLSGGGETQY
V gene: TRBV6-1; J gene: TRBJ2-4; CDR3 protein: ASMDRKVFDLAKNIQY
V gene: TRBV14; J gene: TRBJ2-1; CDR3 protein: ASSPYRNRDSYNEQF
V gene: TRBV29-1; J gene: TRBJ1-2; CDR3 protein: SVSQDRVNGYT
V gene: TRBV7-9; J gene: TRBJ2-6; CDR3 protein: ATGGYNEANVLT
V gene: TRBV30; J gene: TRBJ1-5; CDR3 protein: AWMANQPQH
V gene: TRBV9; J gene: TRBJ1-1; CDR3 protein: ASSVDTQRTEAF
V gene: TRBV5-1; J gene: TRBJ2-5; CDR3 protein: ASSLDRATQY
V gene: TRBV20-1; J gene: TRBJ1-4; CDR3 protein: SAESRGREKLF
V gene: TRBV16; J gene: TRBJ1-2; CDR3 protein: ASSQNDQTANYGYT
V gene: TRBV20-1; J gene: TRBJ1-1; CDR3 protein: SPRQPAYTEAF
V gene: TRBV7-9; J gene: TRBJ2-4; CDR3 protein: ASSLVAKNIQY
V gene: TRBV20-1; J gene: TRBJ2-3; CDR3 protein: SARNPSTDTQY
V gene: TRBV2; J gene: TRBJ2-7; CDR3 protein: ASSGSNEQY
V gene: TRBV5-1; J gene: TRBJ2-7; CDR3 protein: ASSFRPGDYEQY
V gene: TRBV24-1; J gene: TRBJ2-1; CDR3 protein: ATSAALAGLYNEQF
V gene: TRBV6-5; J gene: TRBJ2-6; CDR3 protein: ASISLSGANVLT
V gene: TRBV4-1; J gene: TRBJ2-7; CDR3 protein: ASSQVPGTREQY
V gene: TRBV12-3/TRBV12-4; J gene: TRBJ2-6; CDR3 protein: ASRGSYSGANVLT
V gene: TRBV18; J gene: TRBJ2-7; CDR3 protein: ASSPGGGIGEQY
V gene: TRBV7-9; J gene: TRBJ2-2; CDR3 protein: ASSWTYTVNTGELF
V gene: TRBV4-1; J gene: TRBJ2-1; CDR3 protein: ASSHRDRERNEQF
V gene: TRBV12-3/TRBV12-4; J gene: TRBJ1-2; CDR3 protein: ASSSLAYGYT
V gene: TRBV3-1; J gene: TRBJ1-5; CDR3 protein: ASSQDRRIQPQH
V gene: TRBV20-1; J gene: TRBJ2-7; CDR3 protein: SAGQGLYEQY
V gene: TRBV5-1; J gene: TRBJ2-1; CDR3 protein: ASSLEGPRSGEQF
V gene: TRBV25-1; J gene: TRBJ1-2; CDR3 protein: ASSTNRGFNYGYT
V gene: TRBV18; J gene: TRBJ1-1; CDR3 protein: ASSPKRAAAEAF
V gene: TRBV20-1; J gene: TRBJ1-2; CDR3 protein: SAGQGAAYGYT
V gene: TRBV3-1; J gene: TRBJ1-2; CDR3 protein: ASRDRGHSGYT
V gene: TRBV27; J gene: TRBJ2-7; CDR3 protein: ASSSRAEQY
V gene: TRBV10-3; J gene: TRBJ2-2; CDR3 protein: AISESSRRGGLGGELF
V gene: TRBV5-1; J gene: TRBJ2-7; CDR3 protein: ASCGLDYEQY
V gene: TRBV4-1; J gene: TRBJ1-2; CDR3 protein: ASSQVGGLVNYGYT
V gene: TRBV3-1; J gene: TRBJ2-1; CDR3 protein: ASSPFGARGEQF
V gene: TRBV11-2; J gene: TRBJ2-5; CDR3 protein: ASSPNWGQQETQY
V gene: TRBV6-1; J gene: TRBJ1-6; CDR3 protein: ASSETGRSPLH
V gene: TRBV4-1; J gene: TRBJ1-5; CDR3 protein: ASSQDRGIIKPQH
V gene: TRBV20-1; J gene: TRBJ1-5; CDR3 protein: SAYRQGQPQH
V gene: TRBV15; J gene: TRBJ1-1; CDR3 protein: ATSREGATEAF
V gene: TRBV20-1; J gene: TRBJ2-3; CDR3 protein: SARDGGRALTDTQY
V gene: TRBV12-3/TRBV12-4; J gene: TRBJ1-4; CDR3 protein: ASSSWSNEKLF
V gene: TRBV7-9; J gene: TRBJ1-1; CDR3 protein: ASSDQGVTEAF
V gene: TRBV27; J gene: TRBJ2-4; CDR3 protein: ASSPLSVAKNIQY
V gene: TRBV4-1; J gene: TRBJ2-1; CDR3 protein: ASSQEARDEQF
V gene: TRBV7-2; J gene: TRBJ2-3; CDR3 protein: ASSLLTGTDTQY
V gene: TRBV2; J gene: TRBJ2-4; CDR3 protein: ASKREGDIQY
V gene: TRBV18; J gene: TRBJ2-5; CDR3 protein: ASSPAGETQY
V gene: TRBV11-2; J gene: TRBJ1-1; CDR3 protein: ASSLDLSAAEAF
V gene: TRBV3-1; J gene: TRBJ2-1; CDR3 protein: ASGLSGLAYNEQF